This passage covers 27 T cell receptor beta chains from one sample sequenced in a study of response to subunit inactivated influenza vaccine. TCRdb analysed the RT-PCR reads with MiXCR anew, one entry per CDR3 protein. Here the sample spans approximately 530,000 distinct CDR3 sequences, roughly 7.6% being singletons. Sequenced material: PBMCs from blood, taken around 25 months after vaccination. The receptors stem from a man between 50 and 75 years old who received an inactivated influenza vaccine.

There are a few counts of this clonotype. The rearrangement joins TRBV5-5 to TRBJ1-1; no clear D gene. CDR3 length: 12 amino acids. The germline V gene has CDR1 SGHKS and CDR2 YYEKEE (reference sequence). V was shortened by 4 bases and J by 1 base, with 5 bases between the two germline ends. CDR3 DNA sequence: TGTGCCAGCAGCCCTCCGAACACTGAAGCTTTCTTT. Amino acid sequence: CASSPPNTEAFF.

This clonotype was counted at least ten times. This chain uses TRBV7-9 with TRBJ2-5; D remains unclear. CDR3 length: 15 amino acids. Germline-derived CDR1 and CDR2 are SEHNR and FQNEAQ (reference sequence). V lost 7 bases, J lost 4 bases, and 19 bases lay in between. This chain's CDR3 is CASNPGSVRAETQYF. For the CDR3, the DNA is TGTGCCAGCAACCCCGGGTCAGTCCGGGCAGAGACCCAGTACTTC.

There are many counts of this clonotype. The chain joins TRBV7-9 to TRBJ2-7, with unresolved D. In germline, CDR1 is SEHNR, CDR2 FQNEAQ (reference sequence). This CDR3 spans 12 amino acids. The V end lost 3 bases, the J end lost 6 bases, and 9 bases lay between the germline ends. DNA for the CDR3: TGTGCCAGCAGCTTGGGCCTCACCGAGCAGTACTTC. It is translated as CASSLGLTEQYF. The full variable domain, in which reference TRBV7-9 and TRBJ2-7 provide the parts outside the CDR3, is DTGVSQNPRHKITKRGQNVTFRCDPISEHNRLYWYRQTLGQGPEFLTYFQNEAQLEKSRLLSDRFSAERPKGSFSTLEIQRTEQGDSAMYLCASSLGLTEQYFGPGTRLTVT.

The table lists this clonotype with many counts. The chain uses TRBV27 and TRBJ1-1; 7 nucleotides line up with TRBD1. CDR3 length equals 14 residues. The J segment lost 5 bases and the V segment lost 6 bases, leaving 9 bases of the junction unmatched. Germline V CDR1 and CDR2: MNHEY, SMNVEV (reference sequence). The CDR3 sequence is CASRVTGSYTEAFF. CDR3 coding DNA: TGTGCCAGCAGAGTGACAGGGAGTTATACTGAAGCTTTCTTT.

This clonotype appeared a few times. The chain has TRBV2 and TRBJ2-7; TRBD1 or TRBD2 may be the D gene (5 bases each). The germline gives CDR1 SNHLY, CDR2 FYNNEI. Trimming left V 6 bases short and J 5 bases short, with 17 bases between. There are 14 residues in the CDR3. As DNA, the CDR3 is TGTGCCAGCAGGTCGTCCGGGGCGAGAGACGAGCAGTACTTC. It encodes CASRSSGARDEQYF. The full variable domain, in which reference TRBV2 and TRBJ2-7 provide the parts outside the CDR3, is EPEVTQTPSHQVTQMGQEVILRCVPISNHLYFYWYRQILGQKVEFLVSFYNNEISEKSEIFDDQFSVERPDGSNFTLKIRSTKLEDSAMYFCASRSSGARDEQYFGPGTRLTVT.

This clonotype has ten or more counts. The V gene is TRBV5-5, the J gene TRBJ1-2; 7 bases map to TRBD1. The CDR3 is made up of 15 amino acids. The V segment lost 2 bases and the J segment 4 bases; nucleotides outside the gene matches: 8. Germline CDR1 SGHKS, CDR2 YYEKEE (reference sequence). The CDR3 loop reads CASSFGRGQGYGYTF. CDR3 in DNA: TGTGCCAGCAGCTTCGGTAGGGGGCAGGGCTATGGCTACACCTTC.

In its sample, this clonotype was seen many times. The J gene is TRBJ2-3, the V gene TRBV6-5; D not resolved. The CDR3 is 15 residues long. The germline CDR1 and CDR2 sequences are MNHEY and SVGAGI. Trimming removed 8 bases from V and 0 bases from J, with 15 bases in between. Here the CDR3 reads CASRFTPYSTDTQYF. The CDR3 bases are TGTGCCAGCCGTTTTACCCCTTACAGCACAGATACGCAGTATTTT.

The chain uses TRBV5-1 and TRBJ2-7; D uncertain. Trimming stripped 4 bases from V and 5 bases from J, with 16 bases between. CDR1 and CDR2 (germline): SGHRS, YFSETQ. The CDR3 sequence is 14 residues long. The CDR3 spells CASSGVDVLDEQYF. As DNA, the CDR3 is TGCGCCAGCAGCGGAGTTGACGTTCTCGACGAGCAGTACTTC.

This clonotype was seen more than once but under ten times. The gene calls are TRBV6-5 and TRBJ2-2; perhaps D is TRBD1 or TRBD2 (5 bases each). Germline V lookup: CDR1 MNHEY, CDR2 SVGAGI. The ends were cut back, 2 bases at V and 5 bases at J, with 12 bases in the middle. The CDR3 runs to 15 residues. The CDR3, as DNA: TGTGCCAGCAGTTACGAGGGGCTCGAGACCGGGGAGCTGTTTTTT. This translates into CASSYEGLETGELFF.

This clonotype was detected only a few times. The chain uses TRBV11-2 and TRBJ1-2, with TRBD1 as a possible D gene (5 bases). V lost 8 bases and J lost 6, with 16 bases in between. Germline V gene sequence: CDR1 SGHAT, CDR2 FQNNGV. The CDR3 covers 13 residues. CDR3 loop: CASGRPRGDGYTF. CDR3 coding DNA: TGTGCCAGCGGAAGGCCGCGGGGCGATGGCTACACCTTC.

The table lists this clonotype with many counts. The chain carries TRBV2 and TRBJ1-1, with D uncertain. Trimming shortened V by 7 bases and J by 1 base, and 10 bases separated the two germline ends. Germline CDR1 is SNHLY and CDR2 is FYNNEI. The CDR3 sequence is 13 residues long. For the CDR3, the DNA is TGTGCCAGCAACCCACGGGCGAACACTGAAGCTTTCTTT. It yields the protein CASNPRANTEAFF.

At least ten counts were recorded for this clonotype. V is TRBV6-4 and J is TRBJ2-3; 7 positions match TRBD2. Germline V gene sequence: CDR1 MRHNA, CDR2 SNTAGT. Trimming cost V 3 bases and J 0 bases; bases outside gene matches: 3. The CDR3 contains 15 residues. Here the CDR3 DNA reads TGTGCCAGCAGTGAAAAGCGGGGCAGCACAGATACGCAGTATTTT. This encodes CASSEKRGSTDTQYF.

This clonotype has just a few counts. CDR3: CASSFTGTASYGYTF. The DNA of the CDR3 is TGTGCCAGCAGCTTCACCGGGACAGCGTCCTATGGCTACACCTTC. J is TRBJ1-2 and V is TRBV11-2; 7 bases agree with TRBD1. Germline values: CDR1 SGHAT, CDR2 FQNNGV. This CDR3 has 15 amino acids. Germline trimming cut 3 bases from V and 4 bases from J; bases unmatched to any gene: 8. The whole variable domain, filled in from reference TRBV11-2 and TRBJ1-2, reads EAGVAQSPRYKIIEKRQSVAFWCNPISGHATLYWYQQILGQGPKLLIQFQNNGVVDDSQLPKDRFSAERLKGVDSTLKIQPAKLEDSAVYLCASSFTGTASYGYTFGSGTRLTVV.

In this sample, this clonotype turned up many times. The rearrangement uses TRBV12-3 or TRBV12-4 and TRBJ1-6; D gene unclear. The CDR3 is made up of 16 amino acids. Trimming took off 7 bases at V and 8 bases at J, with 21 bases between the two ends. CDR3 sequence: CASTKVGPLGYSPLHF. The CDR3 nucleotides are TGTGCCAGCACCAAAGTGGGTCCCCTCGGGTATTCACCCCTCCACTTT.

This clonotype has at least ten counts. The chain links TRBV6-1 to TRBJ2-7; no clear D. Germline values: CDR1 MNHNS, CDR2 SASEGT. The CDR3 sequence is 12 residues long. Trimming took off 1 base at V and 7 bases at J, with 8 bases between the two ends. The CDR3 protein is CASSEVDAEQYF. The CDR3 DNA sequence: TGTGCCAGCAGTGAAGTGGACGCGGAGCAGTACTTC.

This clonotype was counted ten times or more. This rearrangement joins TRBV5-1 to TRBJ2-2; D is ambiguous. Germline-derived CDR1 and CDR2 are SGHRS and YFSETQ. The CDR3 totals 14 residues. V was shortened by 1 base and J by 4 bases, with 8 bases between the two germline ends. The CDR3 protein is CASSLSSPTGELFF. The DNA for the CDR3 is TGCGCCAGCAGCTTGAGTTCGCCCACCGGGGAGCTGTTTTTT.

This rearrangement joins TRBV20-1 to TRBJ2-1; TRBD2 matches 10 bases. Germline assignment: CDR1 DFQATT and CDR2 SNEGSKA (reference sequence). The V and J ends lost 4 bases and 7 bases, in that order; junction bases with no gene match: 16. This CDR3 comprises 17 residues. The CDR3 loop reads CSAIIPGGSGRVNEQFF. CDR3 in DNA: TGCAGTGCTATCATTCCCGGGGGGAGCGGGAGGGTTAATGAGCAGTTCTTC.

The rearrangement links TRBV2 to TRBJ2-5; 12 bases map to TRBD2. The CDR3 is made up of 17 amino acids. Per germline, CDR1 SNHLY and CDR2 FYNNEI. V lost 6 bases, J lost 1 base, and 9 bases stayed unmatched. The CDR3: CASSGLAGRATQETQYF. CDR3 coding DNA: TGTGCCAGCAGCGGACTAGCGGGACGAGCAACCCAAGAGACCCAGTACTTC.

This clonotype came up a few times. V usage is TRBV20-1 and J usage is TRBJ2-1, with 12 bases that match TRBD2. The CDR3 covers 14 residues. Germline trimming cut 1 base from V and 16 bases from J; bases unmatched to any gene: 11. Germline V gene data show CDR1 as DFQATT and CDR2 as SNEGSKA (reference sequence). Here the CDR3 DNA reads TGCAGTGCTAGAGTGACCCTAGCGGGAGGGCCCAGATTCTTC. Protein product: CSARVTLAGGPRFF.

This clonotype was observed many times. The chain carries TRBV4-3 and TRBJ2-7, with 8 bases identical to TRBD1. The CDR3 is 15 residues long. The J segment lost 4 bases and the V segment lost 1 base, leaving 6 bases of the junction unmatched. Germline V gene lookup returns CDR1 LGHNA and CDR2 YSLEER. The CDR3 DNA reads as TGCGCCAGCAGCCAAGGCGGACAGGGAAATTACGAGCAGTACTTC. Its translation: CASSQGGQGNYEQYF.

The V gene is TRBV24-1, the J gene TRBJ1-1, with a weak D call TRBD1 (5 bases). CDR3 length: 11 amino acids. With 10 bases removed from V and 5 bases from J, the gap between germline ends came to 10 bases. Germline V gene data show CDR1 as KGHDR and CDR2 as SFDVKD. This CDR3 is CATGGLTEAFF. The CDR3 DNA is TGTGCCACGGGGGGGTTGACTGAAGCTTTCTTT.

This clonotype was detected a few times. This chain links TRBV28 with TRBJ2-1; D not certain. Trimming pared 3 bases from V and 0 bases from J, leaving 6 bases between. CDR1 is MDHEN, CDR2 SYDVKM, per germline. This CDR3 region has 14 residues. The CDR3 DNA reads TGTGCCAGCAGTTTCTCATACTCCTACAATGAGCAGTTCTTC. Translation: CASSFSYSYNEQFF.

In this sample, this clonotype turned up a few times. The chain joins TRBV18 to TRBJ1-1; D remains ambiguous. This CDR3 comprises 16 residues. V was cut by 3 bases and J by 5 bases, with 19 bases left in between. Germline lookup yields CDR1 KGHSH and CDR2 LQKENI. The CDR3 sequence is CASSPTDPLGGTEAFF. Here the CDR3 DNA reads TGTGCCAGCTCACCTACGGACCCTCTAGGCGGTACTGAAGCTTTCTTT.

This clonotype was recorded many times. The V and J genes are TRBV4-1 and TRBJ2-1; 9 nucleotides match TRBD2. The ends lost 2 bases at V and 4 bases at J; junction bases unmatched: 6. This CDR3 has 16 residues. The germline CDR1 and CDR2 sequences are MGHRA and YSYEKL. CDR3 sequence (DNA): TGCGCCAGCAGCCAACCTAAGCGGGGGGCTTACAATGAGCAGTTCTTC. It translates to CASSQPKRGAYNEQFF.

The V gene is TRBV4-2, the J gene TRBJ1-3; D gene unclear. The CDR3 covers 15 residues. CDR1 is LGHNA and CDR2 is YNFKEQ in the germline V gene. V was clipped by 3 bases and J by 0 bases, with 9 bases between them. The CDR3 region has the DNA TGTGCCAGCAGCCATGGGTCGGGCTCTGGAAACACCATATATTTT. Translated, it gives CASSHGSGSGNTIYF.

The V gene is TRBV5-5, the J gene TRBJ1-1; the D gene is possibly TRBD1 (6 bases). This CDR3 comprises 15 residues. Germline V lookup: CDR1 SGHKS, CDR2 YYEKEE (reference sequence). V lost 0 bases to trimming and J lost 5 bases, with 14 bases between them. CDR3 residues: CASSLAYAGETEAFF. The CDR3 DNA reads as TGTGCCAGCAGCTTGGCATATGCAGGGGAGACTGAAGCTTTCTTT.

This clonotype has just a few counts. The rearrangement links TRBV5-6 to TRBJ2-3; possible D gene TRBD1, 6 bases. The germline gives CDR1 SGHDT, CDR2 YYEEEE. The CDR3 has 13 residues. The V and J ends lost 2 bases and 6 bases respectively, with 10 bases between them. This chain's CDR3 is CASSFAGVDTQYF. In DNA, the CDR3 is TGTGCCAGCAGCTTCGCAGGGGTCGATACGCAGTATTTT.